These T cell receptor beta chains were read from a single sample in a study of PD-L1 blockade in urothelial cancer. TCRdb's table, derived via immunoSEQ multiplex PCR, lists solely in-frame clones and lacks some. Of 35,000 to 45,000 clones in the sample, under 95% are singletons; the top ten hold about 7.9%. The sample was PBMCs, taken around atezolizumab (anti-PD-L1) treatment. Source of these receptors: a man between 65 and 80 years old with urothelial cancer. CDR3s include the opening cysteine and the closing phenylalanine or tryptophan. The order of the fields is CDR3 DNA, CDR3 protein, D gene, V gene, J gene. The D gene is left open where the match is weak.

cdr3_nt: TGTGCCAGCAGCTTAGCGAATGAGCAGTTCTTC
cdr3_aa: CASSLANEQFF
d_call: NA
v_call: TRBV7-3
j_call: TRBJ2-1

cdr3_nt: TGTGCCAGCAGCGCAGGGACAGGGGCTCAGCCCCAGCATTTT
cdr3_aa: CASSAGTGAQPQHF
d_call: TRBD1
v_call: TRBV9
j_call: TRBJ1-5

cdr3_nt: TGCGCCAGCAGTCCTAGGACTAGCGGGATCGGCTCCTACGAGCAGTACTTC
cdr3_aa: CASSPRTSGIGSYEQYF
d_call: TRBD2
v_call: TRBV5-1
j_call: TRBJ2-7

cdr3_nt: TGTGCCAGCAGCTTAGCGGAGAACTACGAGCAGTACTTC
cdr3_aa: CASSLAENYEQYF
d_call: NA
v_call: TRBV7-6
j_call: TRBJ2-7

cdr3_nt: TGTGCCAGCAGCGTAGGGCAGGGTAGGGGGACGAACACTGAAGCTTTCTTT
cdr3_aa: CASSVGQGRGTNTEAFF
d_call: NA
v_call: TRBV9
j_call: TRBJ1-1

cdr3_nt: TGTGCCAGCAGACAGACAGGGAGCGATGAGCAGTTCTTC
cdr3_aa: CASRQTGSDEQFF
d_call: TRBD1
v_call: TRBV2
j_call: TRBJ2-1

cdr3_nt: TGCAGCGTGCCGGAGAGGGTCTATGGCTACACCTTC
cdr3_aa: CSVPERVYGYTF
d_call: NA
v_call: TRBV29-1
j_call: TRBJ1-2

cdr3_nt: TGTGCCAGCAGCTTGTACAGGGGCTCTGGGGCCAACGTCCTGACTTTC
cdr3_aa: CASSLYRGSGANVLTF
d_call: TRBD1
v_call: TRBV5-6
j_call: TRBJ2-6

cdr3_nt: TGTGCCAGCAGCCGCAGACAGCGCACAGATACGCAGTATTTT
cdr3_aa: CASSRRQRTDTQYF
d_call: NA
v_call: TRBV28
j_call: TRBJ2-3

cdr3_nt: TGCAGCGCTAGTGAACTAGCGGGAGCCCCAAACGAGCAGTACTTC
cdr3_aa: CSASELAGAPNEQYF
d_call: TRBD2
v_call: TRBV29-1
j_call: TRBJ2-7